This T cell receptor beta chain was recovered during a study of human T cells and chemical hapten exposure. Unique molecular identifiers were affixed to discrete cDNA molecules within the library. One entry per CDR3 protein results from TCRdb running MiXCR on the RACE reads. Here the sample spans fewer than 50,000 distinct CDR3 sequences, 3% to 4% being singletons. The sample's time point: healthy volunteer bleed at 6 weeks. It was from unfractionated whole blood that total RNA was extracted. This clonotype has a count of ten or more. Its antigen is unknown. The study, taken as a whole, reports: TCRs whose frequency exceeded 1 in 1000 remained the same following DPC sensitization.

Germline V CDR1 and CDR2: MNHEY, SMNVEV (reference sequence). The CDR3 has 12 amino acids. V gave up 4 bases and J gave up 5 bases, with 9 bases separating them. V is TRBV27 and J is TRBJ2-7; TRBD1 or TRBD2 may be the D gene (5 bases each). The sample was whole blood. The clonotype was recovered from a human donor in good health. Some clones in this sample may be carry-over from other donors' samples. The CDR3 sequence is CASSSGRDEQYF. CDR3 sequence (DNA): TGTGCCAGCAGTTCGGGGCGGGACGAGCAGTACTTC.